Given below is one T cell receptor (beta chain) in context. The data belong to a study of blood T cell repertoires in COVID-19. Whole-study context: The origin of the acute and convalescent COVID-19 samples was the United States, Italy and Spain. The analysed material was cDNA or gDNA that came from T cells, B-cell-depleted T cells, or PBMCs.

In the authors' workflow: Reference gene primer amplification gave nucleated cell count estimates. TCRdb's copy holds only in-frame clones and misses some; the assay was immunoSEQ multiplex PCR. The DNA gave D and trimming, while V, J and clone size come from that table. The sample shows more than 200,000 clones, about 86% of them seen only once. Germline-derived CDR1 and CDR2 are MNHEY and SMNVEV (reference sequence). Trimming took off 5 bases at V and 1 base at J, with 10 bases between the two ends. The CDR3 loop spans 14 amino acids. Sequencing was carried out using peripheral blood. The chain has TRBV27 and TRBJ2-3, with a weak D call TRBD1 (6 bases). This TCR derives from a man aged 50-60 years with active or convalescent COVID-19. CDR3: CASSAQGRTDTQYF. CDR3 coding DNA: TGTGCCAGCAGTGCCCAGGGGCGCACAGATACGCAGTATTTT.